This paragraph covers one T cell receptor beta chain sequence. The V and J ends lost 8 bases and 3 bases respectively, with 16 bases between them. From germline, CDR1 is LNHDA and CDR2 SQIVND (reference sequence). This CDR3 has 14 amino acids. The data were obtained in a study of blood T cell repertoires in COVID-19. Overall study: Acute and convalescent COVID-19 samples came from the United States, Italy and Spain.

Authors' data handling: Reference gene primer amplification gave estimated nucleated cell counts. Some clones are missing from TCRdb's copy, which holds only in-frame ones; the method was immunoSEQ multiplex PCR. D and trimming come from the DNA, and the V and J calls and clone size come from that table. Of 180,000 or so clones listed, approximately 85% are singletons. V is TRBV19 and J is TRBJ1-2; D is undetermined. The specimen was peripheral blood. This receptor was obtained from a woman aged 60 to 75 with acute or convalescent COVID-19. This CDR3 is CASLARGIDYGYTF. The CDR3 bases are TGTGCCAGTCTCGCCAGAGGGATTGACTATGGCTACACCTTC.